This TCR beta chain was profiled in a study of CD8 T cells in Susac syndrome. cDNA came from approximately 0.5 to 1 ug RNA primed by random hexamers. TCRdb analysed the immunoSEQ multiplex PCR reads with MiXCR anew, one entry per CDR3 protein. The repertoire has some 150,000 distinct CDR3 sequences, about 94% of them found once; the top ten carry around 0.21%. High-throughput TCR beta sequencing covered peripheral CD8+ and CD4+ T cells. The multiple sclerosis controls consisted of treatment-naive patients with relapsing-remitting disease, either stable or active. This CDR3 spans 14 amino acids. Trimming shortened V by 6 bases and J by 3 bases, and 14 bases separated the two germline ends.

This clonotype originated in a human donor with multiple sclerosis. The genes are TRBV12-3 or TRBV12-4 and TRBJ1-1; D is perhaps TRBD1 (5 bases). Sequencing was performed on CD8+ T cells from PBMCs. CDR3 nucleotides: TGTGCCAGCAGCATTTGGGGGGAGGACACTGAAGCTTTCTTT. Encoded protein: CASSIWGEDTEAFF.